The source of this TCR beta chain is a study of PD-L1 blockade in urothelial cancer. For the study at large: Blood-derived samples held a median approximately 140,000 T cells.

Time point defined: pretreatment peripheral blood. The assay was immunoSEQ multiplex PCR, and TCRdb's table has in-frame clones only and misses some. The repertoire has 45,000 or so clones, 82% of them found once; the top ten carry approximately 1.7%. The CDR3 extends over 16 amino acids. V gave up 2 bases and J gave up 0 bases, with 15 bases separating them. From germline, CDR1 is SGHDT and CDR2 YYEEEE. This chain connects TRBV5-6 to TRBJ2-7; D perhaps matches TRBD2 (6 bases). The sample was PBMCs, taken around atezolizumab (anti-PD-L1) treatment. The origin of this receptor is a man aged 50 to 60 with urothelial cancer. CDR3: CASSFYGDSPSYEQYF. The CDR3 DNA sequence: TGTGCCAGCAGCTTCTACGGGGACTCCCCCTCCTACGAGCAGTACTTC.